The 27 T cell receptor beta chains reported below all come from one sample, sequenced in a study of blood T cell repertoires in COVID-19. Some clones are missing from TCRdb's copy, which holds only in-frame ones; the method was immunoSEQ multiplex PCR. There are fewer than 100,000 clones in the sample; around 83% occur only once, and around 20% lies in the top ten. Specimen: peripheral blood. Every receptor here comes from a woman in her forties or fifties with acute or convalescent COVID-19.

The chain couples TRBV6-5 to TRBJ1-5, with 9 bases aligning to TRBD1. The CDR3 loop spans 14 amino acids. Trimming took 5 bases from V and 6 from J; bases not matched to a gene: 5. CDR1 is MNHEY and CDR2 is SVGAGI in the germline V gene. The CDR3 DNA reads TGTGCCAGCAGTCTGGACAGGGGAAGTCAGCCCCAGCATTTT. Protein: CASSLDRGSQPQHF.

The CDR3 reads CASSLARGSNEQFF. In nucleotides, the CDR3 is TGTGCCAGCAGCTTAGCGCGCGGTAGCAATGAGCAGTTCTTC. The V and J genes are TRBV7-6 and TRBJ2-1, with D unclear. Germline CDR1 reads SGHVS; CDR2 reads FNYEAQ. The CDR3 has 14 amino acids. Trimming pared 0 bases from V and 6 bases from J, leaving 9 bases between.

This chain joins TRBV7-2 and TRBJ2-5, with 8 bases lining up with TRBD1. The V and J ends lost 3 bases and 3 bases, in that order; junction bases with no gene match: 0. The CDR3 loop spans 13 amino acids. Germline CDR1 and CDR2: SGHTA and FQGNSA. CDR3: CASSLTGEETQYF. The CDR3 DNA reads as TGTGCCAGCAGCTTGACAGGGGAAGAGACCCAGTACTTC.

The gene calls are TRBV6-2 or TRBV6-3 and TRBJ1-5; D perhaps matches TRBD1 (6 bases). The V gene's germline CDR1 is MNHEY and CDR2 SVGEGT. The CDR3 length is 14 residues. The ends were cut back, 4 bases at V and 2 bases at J, with 9 bases in the middle. The CDR3 DNA follows: TGTGCCAGCAGTTTTAGACAGGGCAATCAGCCCCAGCATTTT. Amino acid sequence: CASSFRQGNQPQHF.

This chain connects TRBV19 to TRBJ1-4, with a possible D match to TRBD1 (6 bases). Trimming took 4 bases from V and 7 from J, leaving 19 bases between them. The CDR3 runs 16 residues. Germline values: CDR1 LNHDA, CDR2 SQIVND (reference sequence). CDR3 region: CASSKNPGQIFEKLFF. The CDR3 DNA sequence: TGTGCCAGTAGTAAGAATCCGGGACAAATATTTGAAAAACTGTTTTTT.

In its sample, this clone was seen a few times. V and J are TRBV2 and TRBJ1-3; D perhaps matches TRBD1 (5 bases). V lost 7 bases and J 4 bases, leaving 11 bases between the germline ends. Germline V lookup: CDR1 SNHLY, CDR2 FYNNEI. The CDR3 is made up of 13 amino acids. CDR3 coding DNA: TGTGCCAGCAACGGGGGTTACGGAAACACCATATATTTT. Amino acid sequence: CASNGGYGNTIYF.

This sequence joins TRBV5-4 and TRBJ2-5; tentative D call: TRBD2 (6 bases). CDR1 and CDR2 (germline): SGHNT, YYREEE (reference sequence). Deletions cut 4 bases from V and 5 bases from J, with 24 bases between. The CDR3 has 17 residues. The CDR3 DNA reads as TGTGCCAGCAGCACCTACCCCCCCTCTCTAGCGTGGGAGACCCAGTACTTC. Residues: CASSTYPPSLAWETQYF.

The chain is built from TRBV7-2 and TRBJ1-5; D is unresolved. The germline V gene has CDR1 SGHTA and CDR2 FQGNSA. V was shortened by 5 bases and J by 0 bases, with 5 bases between the two germline ends. This CDR3 spans 13 amino acids. CDR3 protein: CASSPNSNQPQHF. CDR3 nucleotide sequence: TGTGCCAGCAGCCCAAATAGCAATCAGCCCCAGCATTTT.

V is TRBV9 and J is TRBJ2-1, with TRBD1 identical over 9 bases. Germline-derived CDR1 and CDR2 are SGDLS and YYNGEE. Trimming at V came to 3 bases and at J to 4 bases, leaving 2 bases not matched to a gene. The CDR3 extends over 14 amino acids. The CDR3 protein is CASSGDRAYNEQFF. The CDR3 coding sequence is TGTGCCAGCAGCGGGGACAGGGCTTACAATGAGCAGTTCTTC.

The rearrangement uses TRBV12-3 or TRBV12-4 and TRBJ2-5, with 7 bases identical to TRBD2. The CDR3 length is 13 residues. Germline trimming cut 5 bases from V and 7 bases from J; bases unmatched to any gene: 7. The CDR3 sequence is CASSPRGEGTQYF. As DNA, the CDR3 is TGTGCCAGCAGTCCCCGGGGGGAGGGGACCCAGTACTTC.

The chain employs TRBV3-1 (or the pseudogene TRBV3-2) and TRBJ2-7; D not resolved. Trimming took 0 bases from V and 0 from J, leaving 9 bases between them. This CDR3 contains 15 residues. CDR1 is LGHDT, CDR2 YNNKEL, per germline (reference sequence). CDR3 region: CASSQERWSSYEQYF. The CDR3 region has the DNA TGTGCCAGCAGCCAAGAACGCTGGAGCTCCTACGAGCAGTACTTC.

The V call is TRBV27, the J call TRBJ1-6; TRBD1 agrees at 7 bases. This CDR3 is 13 amino acids long. Trimming removed 6 bases from V and 10 bases from J; junction bases left unmatched: 6. From germline, CDR1 is MNHEY and CDR2 SMNVEV (reference sequence). The CDR3 DNA sequence: TGTGCCAGCAGCCTGAGGGGGCGGTCACCCCTCCACTTT. It yields the protein CASSLRGRSPLHF.

The chain links TRBV28 to TRBJ2-7; TRBD2 is a possible D gene (5 bases). Trimming took 4 bases from V and 2 from J, leaving 18 bases between them. Germline V gene data show CDR1 as MDHEN and CDR2 as SYDVKM. The CDR3 loop spans 16 amino acids. The CDR3 bases are TGTGCCAGCAGTTACCCTCTCGCGGGTGCTACCTACGAGCAGTACTTC. This sequence encodes CASSYPLAGATYEQYF.

This sequence joins TRBV15 and TRBJ2-3, with TRBD2 identical over 13 bases. V gave up 4 bases and J gave up 3 bases; unmatched junction bases: 4. CDR3 size: 16 residues. Germline CDR1 reads LNHNV; CDR2 reads YYDKDF (reference sequence). The CDR3 DNA reads TGTGCCACCAGCATAGGACTAGCGGGAGAAACAGATACGCAGTATTTT. Residues: CATSIGLAGETDTQYF.

CDR3 nucleotides: TGTGCCAGTAGTGGACTAGCGGGAGCTCGGGGCACAGATACGCAGTATTTT. Translating it yields CASSGLAGARGTDTQYF. The V gene is TRBV19, the J gene TRBJ2-3; 13 bases fit TRBD2. The length of the CDR3 is 17 residues. The ends lost 5 bases at V and 1 base at J; junction bases unmatched: 6. Germline values: CDR1 LNHDA, CDR2 SQIVND (reference sequence).

The chain is built from TRBV18 and TRBJ2-7; TRBD1 matches 11 bases. V lost 5 bases to trimming and J lost 4 bases; unmatched junction nucleotides: 7. The CDR3 covers 15 residues. CDR1 is KGHSH, CDR2 LQKENI, per germline. The CDR3 coding sequence is TGTGCCAGCTCAGGTCCAGGGACAGGGGGATACGAGCAGTACTTC. Amino acid sequence: CASSGPGTGGYEQYF.

The chain employs TRBV19 and TRBJ1-2; D perhaps matches TRBD1 (5 bases). Germline CDR1 is LNHDA and CDR2 is SQIVND (reference sequence). The CDR3 contains 17 residues. With 8 bases removed from V and 8 bases from J, the gap between germline ends came to 30 bases. The CDR3 DNA reads as TGTGCCAGTCTCCCCGCGGGGAAACGTATCGGCAGGGACGGCTACACCTTC. Its protein product is CASLPAGKRIGRDGYTF.

The chain uses TRBV9 and TRBJ1-6; D gene uncertain. V lost 3 bases, J lost 3 bases, and 7 bases lay in between. This CDR3 has 14 amino acids. CDR1 and CDR2 (germline): SGDLS, YYNGEE. The CDR3 region is CASSETSYNSPLHF. CDR3 bases: TGTGCCAGCAGCGAGACAAGCTATAATTCACCCCTCCACTTT.

The chain is built from TRBV28 and TRBJ2-1; no clear D gene. The ends were cut back, 8 bases at V and 4 bases at J, with 15 bases in the middle. This CDR3 contains 14 residues. Germline lookup yields CDR1 MDHEN and CDR2 SYDVKM. The DNA of the CDR3 is TGTGCCAGCCAAAGACCCCCGGGTTACAATGAGCAGTTCTTC. Its translation is CASQRPPGYNEQFF. The whole variable domain, remainder taken from reference TRBV28 and TRBJ2-1, is DVKVTQSSRYLVKRTGEKVFLECVQDMDHENMFWYRQDPGLGLRLIYFSYDVKMKEKGDIPEGYSVSREKKERFSLILESASTNQTSMYLCASQRPPGYNEQFFGPGTRLTVL.

The chain links TRBV3-1 (or the pseudogene TRBV3-2) to TRBJ1-6; no clear D gene. V was clipped by 4 bases and J by 9 bases, with 10 bases between them. Germline lookup yields CDR1 LGHDT and CDR2 YNNKEL (reference sequence). The CDR3 loop spans 13 amino acids. The CDR3 nucleotides read TGTGCCAGCAGCCGAGGCACCGTTTCACCCCTCCACTTT. Translation gives CASSRGTVSPLHF.

The gene calls are TRBV27 and TRBJ1-1; TRBD1 aligns across 8 bases. Per the germline V gene, CDR1 is MNHEY and CDR2 is SMNVEV (reference sequence). The V segment lost 7 bases and the J segment 0 bases; nucleotides outside the gene matches: 7. The CDR3 totals 15 residues. Here the CDR3 reads CASTRGQGLNTEAFF. CDR3 coding DNA: TGTGCCAGCACCCGTGGACAGGGCTTGAACACTGAAGCTTTCTTT.

The genes are TRBV5-4 and TRBJ1-2, with D tentatively TRBD1 (6 bases). V was cut by 6 bases and J by 4 bases, with 19 bases left in between. Germline V gives CDR1 SGHNT, CDR2 YYREEE (reference sequence). The length of the CDR3 is 15 residues. CDR3 nucleotide sequence: TGTGCCAGCATCCTTCAGGGGACCTCCACCTATGGCTACACCTTC. Its translation is CASILQGTSTYGYTF.

The chain links TRBV7-3 to TRBJ2-5; 8 bases align to TRBD1. The length of the CDR3 is 13 residues. CDR1 and CDR2 (germline): SGHTA, FQGTGA. V shed 8 bases, J shed 0 bases, and the junction held 2 bases outside the gene matches. The CDR3 DNA reads as TGTGCCAGCGGGACAGGCCACCAAGAGACCCAGTACTTC. The encoded protein is CASGTGHQETQYF.

The chain joins TRBV6-2 or TRBV6-3 to TRBJ2-3; TRBD1 might be the D (6 bases). In germline, CDR1 is MNHEY, CDR2 SVGEGT. CDR3 length: 18 amino acids. Trimming shortened V by 0 bases and J by 2 bases, and 18 bases separated the two germline ends. The CDR3: CASSYSVGTPTITDTQYF. The CDR3 region has the DNA TGTGCCAGCAGTTACTCGGTAGGGACACCTACCATCACAGATACGCAGTATTTT.

This chain links TRBV30 with TRBJ1-6; 8 positions agree with TRBD1. J lost 7 bases, V lost 5 bases, and 4 bases had no gene match. The CDR3 spans 13 residues. Germline V gene sequence: CDR1 GTSNPN, CDR2 SVGIG (reference sequence). CDR3 coding DNA: TGTGCCTGGGGACAGGGTTGGAATTCACCCCTCCACTTT. The encoded protein is CAWGQGWNSPLHF.

The CDR3 region is CAWSGTGYNSPLHF. In nucleotides, the CDR3 is TGTGCCTGGAGTGGGACAGGGTACAATTCACCCCTCCACTTT. This chain connects TRBV30 to TRBJ1-6; TRBD1 agrees at 8 bases. The CDR3 extends over 14 amino acids. V shed 1 base and J 7 bases; nucleotides not matched to a gene: 3. Germline V gives CDR1 GTSNPN, CDR2 SVGIG (reference sequence).

This clone has only one observation. DNA for the CDR3: TGTGCCAGCAGTGAGGGCGGGGTCCGGGTGAAGGAAAAACTGTTTTTT. This sequence encodes CASSEGGVRVKEKLFF. The chain uses TRBV2 and TRBJ1-4; D uncertain. This CDR3 has 16 amino acids. V was pared by 3 bases and J by 8 bases, with 19 bases between. Germline V gives CDR1 SNHLY, CDR2 FYNNEI.